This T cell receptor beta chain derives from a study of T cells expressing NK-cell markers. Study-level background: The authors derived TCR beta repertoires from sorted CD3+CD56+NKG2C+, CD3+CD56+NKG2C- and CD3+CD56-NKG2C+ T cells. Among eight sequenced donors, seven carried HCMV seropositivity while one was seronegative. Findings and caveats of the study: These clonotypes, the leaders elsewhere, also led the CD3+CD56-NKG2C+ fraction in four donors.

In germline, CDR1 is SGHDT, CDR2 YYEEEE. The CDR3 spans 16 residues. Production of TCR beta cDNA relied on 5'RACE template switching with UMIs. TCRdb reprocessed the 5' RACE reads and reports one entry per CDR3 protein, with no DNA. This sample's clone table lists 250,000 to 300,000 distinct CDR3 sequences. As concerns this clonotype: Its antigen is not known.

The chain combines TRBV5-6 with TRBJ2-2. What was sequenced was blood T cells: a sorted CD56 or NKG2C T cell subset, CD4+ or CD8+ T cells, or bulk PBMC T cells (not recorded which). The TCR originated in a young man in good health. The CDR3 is CASSLGVGINTGELFF.